This paragraph reports one TCR beta chain. Antigen specificity is unknown. Repertoires were generated with immunoSEQ multiplex PCR, while TCRdb's copy carries only in-frame clones and drops some. The sample holds around 1.9 million clones, around 93% seen once. Naive CD8 cells lacked CD45RO and underwent positive selection for CCR7, leaving out terminally differentiated effector memory CD45RA+ cells. CDR1 MNHEY and CDR2 SMNVEV come from the germline V gene (reference sequence). The V end was cut by 5 bases, the J end by 0 bases, with 16 bases between. The CDR3 extends over 16 amino acids. The record originates from a study of shared clonotypes between healthy human individuals. Whole-study results and caveats: Exclusively blood specimens were collected; tissue repertoires likely differ.

V and J are TRBV27 and TRBJ1-1; D is possibly TRBD1 (5 bases). What was sequenced was naive CD8+ T cells from PBMCs. This sequence originates from a man aged 18 to 35 in good health. Some clones in this sample may be carry-over from other donors' samples. Written as DNA, the CDR3 is TGTGCCAGCAGTGATCAGGGAGTTCTAATGAACACTGAAGCTTTCTTT. It is translated as CASSDQGVLMNTEAFF.